What follows describes a single T cell receptor (beta chain). Germline assignment: CDR1 SNHLY and CDR2 FYNNEI. Trimming left V 7 bases short and J 6 bases short, with 6 bases between. The CDR3 totals 11 residues. Data came from immunoSEQ multiplex PCR; TCRdb stores just in-frame clones and leaves some out. The sample has some 390,000 clones, about 90% seen once. The data derive from a study of blood T cell repertoires in COVID-19. Clinical history reported by participants formed the basis on which cohorts were assigned. What was sequenced was PBMCs or T cells enriched from blood (not recorded which). This TCR came from a woman aged 25 to 39 who had recovered from COVID-19. This chain connects TRBV2 to TRBJ2-2, with a tentative D call TRBD2 (5 bases). The CDR3 DNA reads TGTGCCAGCAAGGAGGCCGGGGAGCTGTTTTTT. It encodes CASKEAGELFF.